The clone carrying this T cell receptor beta chain was recorded once. The data stem from a study of immune characterization of retroperitoneal liposarcoma. Each CDR3 protein gets one entry after TCRdb re-called the PCR reads with MiXCR. The table has roughly 8,200 distinct CDR3 sequences, around 40% seen once. The receptor was isolated from a male donor with retroperitoneal liposarcoma. Sample: tumor tissue.

The CDR3 DNA reads TGTGCCAGCAGCACAGGGGGGACTTCAAGCTCCTACAATGAGCAGTTCTTC. Its protein is CASSTGGTSSSYNEQFF. The V call is TRBV7-8, the J call TRBJ2-1, with TRBD1 identical over 8 bases. Trimming removed 5 bases from V and 0 bases from J; junction bases left unmatched: 9. The CDR3 spans 17 residues. CDR1 is SGHVS, CDR2 FQNEAQ, per germline.